What follows are 7 T cell receptor beta chains derived from one specimen sequenced in a study of T-cell reconstitution after alpha-beta-depleted transplantation in children. For TCRbeta, the library was prepared with unique molecular identifiers. MiXCR was run by TCRdb on the PCR reads, yielding one entry per CDR3 protein. In the table there are about 140,000 distinct CDR3 sequences, 8.8% of which are singletons. The source material was PBMCs, mostly from graft donor cells, sampled 180 days after TCRalphabeta/CD19-depleted stem cell transplant. The receptors originated from a female patient aged 2-15 years who had a stem cell transplant for congenital amegakaryocytic thrombocytopenia, so the T cells may come from the graft donor.

There are many counts of this clonotype. This chain connects TRBV28 to TRBJ2-1; 10 positions agree with TRBD2. CDR1 is MDHEN and CDR2 is SYDVKM in the germline V gene. The junction had 10 bases not matched to a gene; V was cut back by 4 bases and J by 1 base. The CDR3 runs 18 residues. Here the CDR3 reads CASSWSRKREGSYNEQFF. DNA for the CDR3: TGTGCCAGCAGTTGGTCGCGTAAGCGGGAGGGATCCTACAATGAGCAGTTCTTC. The full variable domain, completed using reference TRBV28 and TRBJ2-1, is DVKVTQSSRYLVKRTGEKVFLECVQDMDHENMFWYRQDPGLGLRLIYFSYDVKMKEKGDIPEGYSVSREKKERFSLILESASTNQTSMYLCASSWSRKREGSYNEQFFGPGTRLTVL.

This clonotype has ten or more counts. J is TRBJ2-7 and V is TRBV11-3, with D unresolved. The CDR3 has 13 amino acids. V was clipped by 1 base and J by 3 bases, with 7 bases between them. Germline-derived CDR1 and CDR2 are SGHNT and YENEEA. As DNA, the CDR3 is TGTGCCAGCAGCTTAGGGAGCGACTACGAGCAGTACTTC. It specifies CASSLGSDYEQYF. Drawing the rest from reference TRBV11-3 and TRBJ2-7, the complete variable domain is EAGVVQSPRYKIIEKKQPVAFWCNPISGHNTLYWYLQNLGQGPELLIRYENEEAVDDSQLPKDRFSAERLKGVDSTLKIQPAELGDSAVYLCASSLGSDYEQYFGPGTRLTVT.

The chain links TRBV20-1 to TRBJ2-7; weak D call: TRBD1 (6 bases). The CDR3 is 15 residues long. Trimming removed 0 bases from V and 2 bases from J, with 14 bases in between. The germline V gene encodes CDR1 DFQATT and CDR2 SNEGSKA (reference sequence). CDR3 DNA: TGCAGTGCTAGAGACGTAACAGGGCCCCCCTACGAGCAGTACTTC. It yields the protein CSARDVTGPPYEQYF.

This clonotype has at least ten counts. The chain is built from TRBV6-5 and TRBJ2-6; D remains unclear. V lost 10 bases and J lost 5, with 6 bases in between. The CDR3 loop spans 11 amino acids. Germline CDR1 reads MNHEY; CDR2 reads SVGAGI. CDR3 amino acids: CATERANVLTF. The CDR3 bases are TGTGCCACCGAACGGGCCAACGTCCTGACTTTC.

The V gene is TRBV3-1, the J gene TRBJ1-2, with D maybe TRBD1 (5 bases). The V and J ends lost 5 bases and 0 bases respectively, with 16 bases between them. The CDR3 sequence is 16 residues long. CDR1 LGHDT and CDR2 YNNKEL come from the germline V gene (reference sequence). CDR3: CASSSAGTVTNYGYTF. The CDR3 DNA follows: TGTGCCAGCAGCTCCGCCGGGACGGTTACTAACTATGGCTACACCTTC. Full variable domain (missing parts from reference TRBV3-1 and TRBJ1-2): DTAVSQTPKYLVTQMGNDKSIKCEQNLGHDTMYWYKQDSKKFLKIMFSYNNKELIINETVPNRFSPKSPDKAHLNLHINSLELGDSAVYFCASSSAGTVTNYGYTFGSGTRLTVV.

This clonotype was detected ten times or more. The V call is TRBV29-1, the J call TRBJ2-1, with a possible D match to TRBD2 (6 bases). The CDR3 contains 14 residues. CDR1 is SQVTM and CDR2 is ANQGSEA in the germline V gene. V lost 3 bases and J lost 3, with 12 bases in between. CDR3 sequence (DNA): TGCAGCGTTGAGGGCGGGGCTCGCTACAATGAGCAGTTCTTC. Its translation is CSVEGGARYNEQFF.

This clonotype was detected ten times or more. The chain combines TRBV12-3 or TRBV12-4 with TRBJ1-1; no definite D call. CDR3 length: 15 residues. Between the trimmed V and J ends, which lost 3 bases and 7 bases, there was a span of 18 bases. The CDR3 DNA reads as TGTGCCAGCAGTTTTCCCTCAAGGGATCCCCTTGAAGCTTTCTTT. Translation: CASSFPSRDPLEAFF.